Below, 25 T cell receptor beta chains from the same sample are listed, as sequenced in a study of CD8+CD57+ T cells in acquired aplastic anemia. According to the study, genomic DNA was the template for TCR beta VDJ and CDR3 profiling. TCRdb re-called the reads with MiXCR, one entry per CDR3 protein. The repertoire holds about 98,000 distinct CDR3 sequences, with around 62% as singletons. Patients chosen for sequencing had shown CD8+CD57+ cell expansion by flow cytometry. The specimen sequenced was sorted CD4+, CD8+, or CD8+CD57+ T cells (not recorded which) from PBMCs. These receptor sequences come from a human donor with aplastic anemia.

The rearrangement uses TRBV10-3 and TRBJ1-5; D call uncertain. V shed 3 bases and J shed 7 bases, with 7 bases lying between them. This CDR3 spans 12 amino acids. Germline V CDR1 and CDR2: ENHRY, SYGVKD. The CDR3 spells CAISEAGQPQHF. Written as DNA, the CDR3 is TGTGCCATCAGTGAAGCAGGCCAGCCCCAGCATTTT.

DNA for the CDR3: TGTGCCAGCAGCTGGGAGGGGTTTGAGCAGTTCTTC. Its translation: CASSWEGFEQFF. The chain uses TRBV5-6 and TRBJ2-1, with TRBD2 matching over 7 bases. Germline CDR1 and CDR2: SGHDT and YYEEEE. Unmatched junction bases numbered 3, after V lost 3 bases and J lost 9 bases. The CDR3 totals 12 residues.

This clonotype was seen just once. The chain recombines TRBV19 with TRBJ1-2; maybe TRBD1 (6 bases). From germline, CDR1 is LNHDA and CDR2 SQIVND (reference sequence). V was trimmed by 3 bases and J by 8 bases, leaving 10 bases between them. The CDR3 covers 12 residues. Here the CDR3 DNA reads TGTGCCAGTAGTATGTCAGGGGAGGGCTACACCTTC. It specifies CASSMSGEGYTF.

The CDR3 nucleotides read TGTGCCTGGGGAATAGGATCGATTAGCGGATTATACAATGAGCAGTTCTTC. This codes for CAWGIGSISGLYNEQFF. J is TRBJ2-1 and V is TRBV30, with a weak D call TRBD2 (6 bases). CDR1 and CDR2 (germline): GTSNPN, SVGIG (reference sequence). The V end lost 5 bases, the J end lost 4 bases, and 24 bases lay between the germline ends. This CDR3 comprises 17 residues.

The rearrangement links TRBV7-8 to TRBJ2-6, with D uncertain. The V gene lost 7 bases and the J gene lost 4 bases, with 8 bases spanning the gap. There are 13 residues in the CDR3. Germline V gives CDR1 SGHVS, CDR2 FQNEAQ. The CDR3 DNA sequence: TGTGCCAGCACCATGGTCGGGGCCAACGTCCTGACTTTC. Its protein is CASTMVGANVLTF.

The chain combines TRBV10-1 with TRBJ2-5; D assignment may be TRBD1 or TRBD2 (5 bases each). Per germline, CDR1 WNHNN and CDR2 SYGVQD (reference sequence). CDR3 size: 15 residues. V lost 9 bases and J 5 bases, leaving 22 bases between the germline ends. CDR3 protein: CASRLLDMERETQYF. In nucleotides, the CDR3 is TGCGCCAGTCGCCTATTGGACATGGAGCGGGAGACCCAGTACTTC.

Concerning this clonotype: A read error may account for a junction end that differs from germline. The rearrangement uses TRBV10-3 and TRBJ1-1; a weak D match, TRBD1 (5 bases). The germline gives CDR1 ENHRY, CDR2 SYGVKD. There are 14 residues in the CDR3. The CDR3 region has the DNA TGTGCCGTCAGTGACCAGGGTGGTTTCGCTGAAGCTTTCTTT. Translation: CAVSDQGGFAEAFF.

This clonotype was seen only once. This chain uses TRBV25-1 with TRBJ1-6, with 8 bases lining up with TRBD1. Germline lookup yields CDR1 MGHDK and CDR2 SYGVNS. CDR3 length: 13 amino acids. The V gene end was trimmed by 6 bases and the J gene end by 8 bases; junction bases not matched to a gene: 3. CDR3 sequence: CASSLTGDSPLHF. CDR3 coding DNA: TGTGCCAGCAGCCTGACAGGGGATTCACCCCTCCACTTT.

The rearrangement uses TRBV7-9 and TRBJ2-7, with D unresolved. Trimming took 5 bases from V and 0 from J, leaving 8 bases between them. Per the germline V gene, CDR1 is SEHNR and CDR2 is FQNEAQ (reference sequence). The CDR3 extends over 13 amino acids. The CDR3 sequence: CASSPVGSYEQYF. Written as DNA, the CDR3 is TGTGCCAGCAGCCCCGTTGGCTCCTACGAGCAGTACTTC. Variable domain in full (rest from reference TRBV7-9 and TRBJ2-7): DTGVSQNPRHKITKRGQNVTFRCDPISEHNRLYWYRQTLGQGPEFLTYFQNEAQLEKSRLLSDRFSAERPKGSFSTLEIQRTEQGDSAMYLCASSPVGSYEQYFGPGTRLTVT.

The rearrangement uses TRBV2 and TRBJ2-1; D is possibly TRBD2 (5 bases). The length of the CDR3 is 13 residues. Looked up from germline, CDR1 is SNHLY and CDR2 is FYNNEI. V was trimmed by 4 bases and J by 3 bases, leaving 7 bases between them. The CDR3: CASSAGVYNEQFF. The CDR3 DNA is TGTGCCAGCAGTGCCGGGGTCTACAATGAGCAGTTCTTC.

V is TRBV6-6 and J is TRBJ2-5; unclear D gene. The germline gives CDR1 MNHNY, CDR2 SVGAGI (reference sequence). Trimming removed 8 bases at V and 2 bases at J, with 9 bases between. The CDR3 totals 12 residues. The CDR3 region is CASGVLQETQYF. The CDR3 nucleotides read TGTGCCAGCGGGGTCCTTCAAGAGACCCAGTACTTC.

In nucleotides, the CDR3 is TGTGCCAGCAGCACAATTCTAGCGGGGTATAACAATGAGCAGTTCTTC. The encoded protein is CASSTILAGYNNEQFF. The chain links TRBV7-6 to TRBJ2-1; TRBD2 matches 9 bases. In germline, CDR1 is SGHVS, CDR2 FNYEAQ. Trimming at V came to 5 bases and at J to 5 bases, leaving 10 bases not matched to a gene. The CDR3 is 16 residues long.

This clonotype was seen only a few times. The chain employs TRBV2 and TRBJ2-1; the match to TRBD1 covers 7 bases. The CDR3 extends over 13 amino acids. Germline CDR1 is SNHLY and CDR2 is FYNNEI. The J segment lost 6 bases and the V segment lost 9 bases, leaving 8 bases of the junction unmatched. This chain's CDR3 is CASDRVIGNEQFF. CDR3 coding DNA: TGTGCCAGTGACAGGGTTATAGGCAATGAGCAGTTCTTC.

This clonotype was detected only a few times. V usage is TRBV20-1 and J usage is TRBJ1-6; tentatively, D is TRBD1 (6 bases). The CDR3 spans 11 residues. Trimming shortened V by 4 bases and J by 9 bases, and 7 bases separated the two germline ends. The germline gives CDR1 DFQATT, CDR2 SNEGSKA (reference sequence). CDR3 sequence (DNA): TGCAGTGCTATAGGGGGTTCACCCCTCCACTTT. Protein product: CSAIGGSPLHF.

CDR3 loop: CASSELAYYGYTF. CDR3 bases: TGTGCCAGCAGTGAACTGGCCTACTATGGCTACACCTTC. The chain joins TRBV2 to TRBJ1-2; D is ambiguous. Germline values: CDR1 SNHLY, CDR2 FYNNEI. Trimming stripped 2 bases from V and 3 bases from J, with 7 bases between. The CDR3 covers 13 residues.

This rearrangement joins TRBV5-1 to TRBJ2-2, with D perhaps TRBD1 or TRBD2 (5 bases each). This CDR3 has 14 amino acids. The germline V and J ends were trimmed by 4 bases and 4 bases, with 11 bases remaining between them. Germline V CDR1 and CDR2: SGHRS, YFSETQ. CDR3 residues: CASSPPRGTGELFF. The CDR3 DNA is TGCGCCAGCAGCCCCCCGAGGGGCACCGGGGAGCTGTTTTTT.

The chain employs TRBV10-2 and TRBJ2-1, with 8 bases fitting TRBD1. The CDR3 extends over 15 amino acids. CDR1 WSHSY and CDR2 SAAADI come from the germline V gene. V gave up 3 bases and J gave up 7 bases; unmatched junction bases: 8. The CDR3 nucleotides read TGCGCCAGCAGTGAAGGTCTACGGACAGGGAATGAGCAGTTCTTC. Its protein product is CASSEGLRTGNEQFF.

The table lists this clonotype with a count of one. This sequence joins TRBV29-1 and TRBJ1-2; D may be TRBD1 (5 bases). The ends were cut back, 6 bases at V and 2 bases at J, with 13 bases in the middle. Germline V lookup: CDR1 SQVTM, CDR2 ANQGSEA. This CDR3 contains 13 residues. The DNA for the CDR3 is TGCAGCGTATCAGGGCCCAGAAACTATGGCTACACCTTC. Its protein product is CSVSGPRNYGYTF.

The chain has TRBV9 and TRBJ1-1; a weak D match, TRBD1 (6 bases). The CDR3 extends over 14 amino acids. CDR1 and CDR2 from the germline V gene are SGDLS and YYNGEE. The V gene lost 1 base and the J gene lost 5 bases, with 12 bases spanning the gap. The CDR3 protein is CASSVSQGRTEAFF. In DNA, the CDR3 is TGTGCCAGCAGCGTATCCCAGGGGCGGACTGAAGCTTTCTTT.

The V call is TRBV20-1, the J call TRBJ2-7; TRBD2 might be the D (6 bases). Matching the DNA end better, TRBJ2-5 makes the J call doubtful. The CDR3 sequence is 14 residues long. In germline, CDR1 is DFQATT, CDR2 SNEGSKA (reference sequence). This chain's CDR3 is CSATGGEAGETQYF. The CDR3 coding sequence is TGCAGTGCTACTGGCGGGGAGGCCGGGGAGACCCAGTACTTC.

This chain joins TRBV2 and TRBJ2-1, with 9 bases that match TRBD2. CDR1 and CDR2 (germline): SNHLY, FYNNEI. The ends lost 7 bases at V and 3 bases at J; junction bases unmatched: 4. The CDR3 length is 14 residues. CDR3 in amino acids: CASKTSGNYNEQFF. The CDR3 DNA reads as TGTGCCAGCAAGACTAGCGGAAACTACAATGAGCAGTTCTTC.

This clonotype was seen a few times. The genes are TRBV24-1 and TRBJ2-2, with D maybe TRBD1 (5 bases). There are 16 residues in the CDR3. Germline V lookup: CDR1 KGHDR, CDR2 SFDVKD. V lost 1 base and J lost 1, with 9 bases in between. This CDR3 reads CATSDLSGLNTGELFF. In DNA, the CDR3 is TGTGCCACCAGTGATTTATCAGGGCTGAACACCGGGGAGCTGTTTTTT.

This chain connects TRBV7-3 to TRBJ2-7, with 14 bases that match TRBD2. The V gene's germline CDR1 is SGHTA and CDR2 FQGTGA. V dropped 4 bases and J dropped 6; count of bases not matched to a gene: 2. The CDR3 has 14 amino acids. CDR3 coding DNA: TGTGCCAGCAGCTCCGGACTAGCGGGAGGCGAGCAGTACTTC. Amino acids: CASSSGLAGGEQYF.

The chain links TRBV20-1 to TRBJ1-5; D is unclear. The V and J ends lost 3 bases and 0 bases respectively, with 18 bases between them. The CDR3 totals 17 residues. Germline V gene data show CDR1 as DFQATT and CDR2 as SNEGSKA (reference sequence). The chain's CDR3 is CSASRMLDSGSNQPQHF. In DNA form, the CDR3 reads TGCAGTGCTAGCAGGATGCTTGACTCGGGTAGCAATCAGCCCCAGCATTTT.

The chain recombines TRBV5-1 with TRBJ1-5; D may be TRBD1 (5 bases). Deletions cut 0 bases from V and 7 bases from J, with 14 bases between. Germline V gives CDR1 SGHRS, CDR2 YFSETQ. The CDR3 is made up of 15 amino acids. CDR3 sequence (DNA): TGCGCCAGCAGCTTGGCTGGAAATCCAGGGCAGCCCCAGCATTTT. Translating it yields CASSLAGNPGQPQHF.